A single sample gave rise to the 16 T cell receptor beta chains below, sequenced in a study of blood T cells in healthy people across ages. Together with a sample-barcoded 5' primer, a J-beta primer mix was included in a second PCR lasting about 6 to 11 cycles. TCRdb analysed the 5' RACE reads with MiXCR anew, one entry per CDR3 protein. Of hundreds of thousands of distinct CDR3 sequences listed, under 70% are singletons. Sequences were obtained from blood. Receptors originate from a man between 60 and 75 years old in good health.

This clonotype was seen only a few times. The rearrangement joins TRBV7-2 to TRBJ1-6; D remains ambiguous. In germline, CDR1 is SGHTA, CDR2 FQGNSA. This CDR3 comprises 15 residues. The ends were cut back, 1 base at V and 5 bases at J, with 9 bases in the middle. CDR3 in DNA: TGTGCCAGCAGCTTAGGGGCAGGCAATAATTCACCCCTCCACTTT. This gives the protein CASSLGAGNNSPLHF.

This chain uses TRBV2 with TRBJ1-5; TRBD1 might be the D (5 bases). Germline CDR1 SNHLY, CDR2 FYNNEI. The CDR3 contains 13 residues. The ends were cut back, 4 bases at V and 6 bases at J, with 10 bases in the middle. The CDR3 DNA follows: TGTGCCAGCAGTGGGGGGGTCCGTCAGCCCCAGCATTTT. Translation: CASSGGVRQPQHF.

This chain links TRBV3-1 with TRBJ2-1; 9 bases agree with TRBD1. J gave up 6 bases and V 4 bases, and 13 bases lay outside the gene matches. The CDR3 totals 17 residues. CDR1 and CDR2 (germline): LGHDT, YNNKEL (reference sequence). CDR3 DNA sequence: TGTGCCAGCAGCCCCCCGGCCCCGGGACAGGGTGGCAATGAGCAGTTCTTC. This codes for CASSPPAPGQGGNEQFF.

This clonotype was recorded at least ten times. The J gene is TRBJ2-7, the V gene TRBV6-6; D might be TRBD1 (5 bases). Germline values: CDR1 MNHNY, CDR2 SVGAGI (reference sequence). This CDR3 comprises 15 residues. Trimming removed 0 bases from V and 5 bases from J, with 14 bases in between. The CDR3 spells CASSYSIPRDNEQYF. The CDR3, as DNA: TGTGCCAGCAGTTACTCGATCCCCAGGGATAACGAGCAGTACTTC.

The gene calls are TRBV3-1 and TRBJ2-7, with 7 bases matching TRBD1. With V trimmed by 6 bases and J by 3 bases, 8 bases remained unmatched. The CDR3 is made up of 14 amino acids. CDR1 is LGHDT and CDR2 is YNNKEL in the germline V gene (reference sequence). The DNA of the CDR3 is TGTGCCAGCAGTTCCGGGACAGAGATCTACGAGCAGTACTTC. Protein product: CASSSGTEIYEQYF.

Concerning this clonotype itself: At one end, the junction sequence differs from germline, possibly due to a read error. The chain combines TRBV15 with TRBJ1-5; 10 nucleotides agree with TRBD1. The germline V gene has CDR1 LNHNV and CDR2 YYDKDF (reference sequence). This CDR3 is built from 15 residues. The CDR3 loop reads CATSRDRGRRQPQHF. The CDR3 DNA is TGTGCCACTAGCAGAGACAGGGGGCGTAGGCAGCCCCAGCATTTT.

This clonotype was detected a few times. This rearrangement joins TRBV10-3 to TRBJ2-7; 7 bases match TRBD2. CDR1 is ENHRY, CDR2 SYGVKD, per germline. The length of the CDR3 is 14 residues. Trimming took 6 bases from V and 2 from J; bases not matched to a gene: 7. Here the CDR3 DNA reads TGTGCCATCAGCCCCCCGGGGGGTCCCTACGAGCAGTACTTC. Its translation is CAISPPGGPYEQYF.

In this sample, this clonotype turned up a few times. The chain carries TRBV18 and TRBJ1-2; D is unclear. Germline V gene lookup returns CDR1 KGHSH and CDR2 LQKENI. CDR3 size: 12 residues. With 3 bases removed from V and 4 bases from J, the gap between germline ends came to 6 bases. This CDR3 reads CASSPAGYGYTF. The CDR3, as DNA: TGTGCCAGCTCACCGGCAGGCTATGGCTACACCTTC.

This clonotype was observed a single time. The chain has TRBV6-6 and TRBJ2-7, with D uncertain. The V and J ends lost 5 bases and 2 bases respectively, with 13 bases between them. CDR3 length: 14 amino acids. The germline V gene has CDR1 MNHNY and CDR2 SVGAGI (reference sequence). CDR3 nucleotides: TGTGCCAGCAGTAACCCGGGTTCAACCTACGAGCAGTACTTC. Encoded protein: CASSNPGSTYEQYF.

The V and J genes are TRBV20-1 and TRBJ2-7; TRBD1 matches at 7 bases. The CDR3 runs 13 residues. The trim removed 5 bases at V and 7 bases at J, leaving 11 bases unmatched. Per the germline V gene, CDR1 is DFQATT and CDR2 is SNEGSKA (reference sequence). The CDR3 sequence is CSAGTGTVGEQYF. DNA for the CDR3: TGCAGTGCTGGGACCGGGACAGTCGGGGAGCAGTACTTC.

The rearrangement uses TRBV5-1 and TRBJ1-1; a possible D gene is TRBD1 (5 bases). V was shortened by 0 bases and J by 3 bases, with 9 bases between the two germline ends. This CDR3 contains 14 residues. Germline assignment: CDR1 SGHRS and CDR2 YFSETQ. The CDR3 protein is CASSLARGDTEAFF. CDR3 DNA: TGCGCCAGCAGCTTGGCACGGGGCGACACTGAAGCTTTCTTT.

This chain joins TRBV25-1 and TRBJ1-6; 9 bases match TRBD1. This CDR3 has 15 amino acids. Germline lookup yields CDR1 MGHDK and CDR2 SYGVNS. V lost 5 bases, J lost 8 bases, and 7 bases stayed unmatched. The CDR3: CASSTTGGADSPLHF. The CDR3, as DNA: TGTGCCAGCAGTACTACAGGGGGCGCGGATTCACCCCTCCACTTT.

The gene calls are TRBV5-5 and TRBJ2-5; perhaps TRBD1 as D (6 bases). The CDR3 loop spans 14 amino acids. V shed 5 bases and J shed 0 bases, with 11 bases lying between them. Germline V gene data show CDR1 as SGHKS and CDR2 as YYEKEE (reference sequence). In DNA, the CDR3 is TGTGCCAGCAGATTACAGGGATACCAAGAGACCCAGTACTTC. Translating it yields CASRLQGYQETQYF.

This clonotype has only a few counts. V gene TRBV5-8 combines with J gene TRBJ2-7; no firm D call. CDR3 length: 13 residues. CDR1 and CDR2 from the germline V gene are SGHTS and YDEGEE. V dropped 5 bases and J dropped 2 bases, with 11 bases sitting between them. The CDR3 nucleotides read TGTGCCAGCAGAAACGACTGGACCTACGAGCAGTACTTC. It is translated as CASRNDWTYEQYF. Drawing the rest from reference TRBV5-8 and TRBJ2-7, the complete variable domain is EAGVTQSPTHLIKTRGQQATLRCSPISGHTSVYWYQQALGLGLQFLLWYDEGEERNRGNFPPRFSGRQFPNYSSELNVNALELEDSALYLCASRNDWTYEQYFGPGTRLTVT.

This chain uses TRBV6-5 with TRBJ2-5, with D perhaps TRBD2 (5 bases). Per germline, CDR1 MNHEY and CDR2 SVGAGI. The CDR3 length is 13 residues. The V gene lost 8 bases and the J gene lost 4 bases, with 14 bases spanning the gap. CDR3 protein: CASDRGNGETQYF. The CDR3, as DNA: TGTGCCAGCGACCGGGGAAATGGAGAGACCCAGTACTTC.

Details on this clonotype: A read error may account for a junction end that differs from germline. The chain combines TRBV7-9 with TRBJ2-4; 7 nucleotides match TRBD1. The end of the DNA fits TRBJ2-5 better, so the J call may be wrong. The germline V gene encodes CDR1 SEHNR and CDR2 FQNEAQ (reference sequence). The CDR3 is made up of 14 amino acids. The CDR3 DNA reads as TGTGTCAGCAGCTCCGGGACAGCACAAGAGACCCAGTACTTC. Encoded protein: CVSSSGTAQETQYF.